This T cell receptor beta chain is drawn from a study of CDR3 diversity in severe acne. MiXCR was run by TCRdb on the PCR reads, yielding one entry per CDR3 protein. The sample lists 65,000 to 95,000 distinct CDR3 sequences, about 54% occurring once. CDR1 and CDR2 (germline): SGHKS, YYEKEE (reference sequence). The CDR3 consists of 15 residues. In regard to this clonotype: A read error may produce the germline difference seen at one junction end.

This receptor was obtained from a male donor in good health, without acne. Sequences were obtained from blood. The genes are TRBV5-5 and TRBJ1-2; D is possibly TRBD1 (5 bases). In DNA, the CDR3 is TGTGCCGGCAGCTTGGCCTCTGGGGCGACCTATGGCCACACCTTC. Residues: CAGSLASGATYGHTF.